This TCR beta chain stems from a study of T cells after yellow fever vaccination. Each CDR3 protein is one row after TCRdb ran MiXCR on the 5' RACE reads. The sample consists of roughly 350,000 distinct CDR3 sequences, 4.1% of them appearing once. The CDR3 runs 11 residues. CDR1 is DFQATT, CDR2 SNEGSKA, per germline (reference sequence). Trimming shortened V by 5 bases and J by 5 bases, and 9 bases separated the two germline ends. The material was PBMCs, obtained 5 days after the yellow fever booster vaccination. The receptor's source is a young man who received the YFV17D yellow fever vaccine. V gene TRBV20-1 combines with J gene TRBJ1-2; D not resolved. CDR3 bases: TGCAGTGCTCTAGGGCGGTATGGCTACACCTTC. Its protein product is CSALGRYGYTF.